The rows below give T cell receptor beta chains drawn from one sample of a study of blood T cell repertoires in COVID-19. TCRdb's copy holds only in-frame clones and misses some; the assay was immunoSEQ multiplex PCR. The table includes about 110,000 clones, approximately 88% detected once. Sequencing used peripheral blood. The receptors come from a man aged 50 or older with active or convalescent COVID-19. Each CDR3 is given with its conserved first and last residue. A D gene is named only where the DNA matches it firmly. For some rows the clone size is stated as once, few or many, or as a class when expanded; others skip it.

NA,TRBJ1-2,NA,TRBV28,TGTGCCAGCGAGGGGGTTGGTCCAGCCAACTATGGCTACACCTTC,CASEGVGPANYGYTF
NA,TRBJ2-7,NA,TRBV4-1,TGCGCCAGCAGCCAGGAGGGACCGGTCTACGAGCAGTACTTC,CASSQEGPVYEQYF
NA,TRBJ1-2,NA,TRBV24-1,TGTGCCACCAGGGGGCGGCTTGATGGCTACACCTTC,CATRGRLDGYTF
NA,TRBJ2-1,TRBD2,TRBV6-5,TGTGCCACCCGAGGACTAGCGGGAGGAAGGGATGAGCAGTTCTTC,CATRGLAGGRDEQFF
NA,TRBJ1-5,TRBD1,TRBV3-1/TRBV3-2,TGTGCCAGCGGACAGGATGAATATCAGCCCCAGCATTTT,CASGQDEYQPQHF
once,TRBJ2-7,TRBD2,TRBV11-2,TGTGCCAGCAGCTTAGGACTAGCGGGAGGGCACCACGAGCAGTACTTC,CASSLGLAGGHHEQYF
NA,TRBJ2-2,NA,TRBV30,TGTGCCTGGAGTGCCCGGGGGGAGCTGTTTTTT,CAWSARGELFF
NA,TRBJ1-1,NA,TRBV28,TGTGCCAGCAGTTTAAATTCTCGGTTACGAGCTTTCTTT,CASSLNSRLRAFF
NA,TRBJ2-2,TRBD2,TRBV4-3,TGCGCCAGCAGCCAAGACCGACTAGCGGGAGGGCGCGGCACCGGGGAGCTGTTTTTT,CASSQDRLAGGRGTGELFF
once,TRBJ1-2,NA,TRBV2,TGTGCCAGCAGTATGGGGGGGGATCCGTATGGCTACACCTTC,CASSMGGDPYGYTF
NA,TRBJ2-2,NA,TRBV5-1,TGCGCCAGCAGCTTGGAGGGCGGGGTGAACACCGGGGAGCTGTTTTTT,CASSLEGGVNTGELFF
NA,TRBJ1-2,TRBD1,TRBV9,TGTGCCAGCAGCCCCACCCCTACAGGGGACTATGGCTACACCTTC,CASSPTPTGDYGYTF
NA,TRBJ2-1,TRBD1,TRBV6-5,TGTGCCAGCAAGTTAGACAGGGGGGCCTACAATGAGCAGTTCTTC,CASKLDRGAYNEQFF
NA,TRBJ1-2,NA,TRBV6-2/TRBV6-3,TGTGCCAGCAGTCAGAACCTCTATGGCTACACCTTC,CASSQNLYGYTF
once,TRBJ1-5,NA,TRBV5-8,TGTGCCAGCAGCTTGGGAGGACAGAGGGAGCAGCCCCAGCATTTT,CASSLGGQREQPQHF
NA,TRBJ2-7,TRBD1,TRBV18,TGTGCCAGCTCACTGGAGACCAGGGGGGAGCAGTACTTC,CASSLETRGEQYF
NA,TRBJ2-5,NA,TRBV11-2,TGTGCCAGCAGCTTAGAGGGGGGGCTGTTAGAAGAGACCCAGTACTTC,CASSLEGGLLEETQYF
NA,TRBJ2-7,TRBD2,TRBV18,TGTGCCAGCTCACCACCGGCGGGGGTAGATGCCTACGAGCAGTACTTC,CASSPPAGVDAYEQYF